These 20 T cell receptor beta chains originate from one sample sequenced in a study of long-term antiretroviral therapy in people with HIV (dated by TCRdb to the early 2020s). Sequencing of the TRB variable region was done with the immunoSEQ hsTCRB v3.0 assay at survey level resolution. This immuneACCESS table, as held by TCRdb, lists in-frame sequences with V and J called but not all clones. Of the missing ones, under half trace to an unresolved V gene in checked studies; the others have no known cause. Recorded for this sample are some 33,000 clones; around 80% of them occurred a single time. The ten top clones hold roughly 6.6% of the sample. Sequenced here: unsorted PBMCs, sampled 0.6 years after starting antiretroviral therapy. Receptors originate from a man between 18 and 35 years old with HIV.

This clone appeared once. The junction departs from germline at one end; a sequencing error may be responsible. This chain connects TRBV27 to TRBJ2-5; 9 bases fit TRBD2. Looked up from germline, CDR1 is MNHEY and CDR2 is SMNVEV (reference sequence). The CDR3 has 14 amino acids. CDR3 in DNA: TGTGCCAGCAGTCTTAGCGGGAGCGGTGAGAGCCAGTACTTC. Translation gives CASSLSGSGESQYF.

The rearrangement joins TRBV11-2 to TRBJ1-2; 12 bases map to TRBD1. The CDR3 totals 15 residues. J was trimmed by 8 bases and V by 9 bases; bases with no gene match: 13. Germline CDR1 SGHAT, CDR2 FQNNGV. The CDR3 sequence: CASGGRDRGLEGYTF. CDR3 bases: TGTGCCAGTGGGGGCCGGGACAGGGGGCTAGAAGGCTACACCTTC. Together with reference TRBV11-2 and TRBJ1-2, the CDR3 gives the full variable domain: EAGVAQSPRYKIIEKRQSVAFWCNPISGHATLYWYQQILGQGPKLLIQFQNNGVVDDSQLPKDRFSAERLKGVDSTLKIQPAKLEDSAVYLCASGGRDRGLEGYTFGSGTRLTVV.

CDR3 region: CASSLGSGIHNEQFF. The CDR3 nucleotides are TGTGCCAGCAGCTTGGGGAGTGGCATCCACAATGAGCAGTTCTTC. The chain links TRBV5-6 to TRBJ2-1; no clear D gene. This CDR3 has 15 residues. The germline V and J ends were trimmed by 0 bases and 5 bases, with 12 bases remaining between them. Germline V gives CDR1 SGHDT, CDR2 YYEEEE.

This clone was seen only once. The chain recombines TRBV14 with TRBJ1-2; the match to TRBD1 covers 7 bases. The CDR3 contains 14 residues. Trimming took 4 bases from V and 4 from J; bases not matched to a gene: 6. CDR1 and CDR2 (germline): SGHDN, FVKESK. The CDR3 spells CASSRAGGGYGYTF. CDR3 DNA: TGTGCCAGCAGCCGAGCAGGGGGTGGCTATGGCTACACCTTC.

This clone has a handful of counts. The CDR3 DNA is TGTGCCAGCAGCGCTCGGAACACCGGGGAGCTGTTTTTT. It translates to CASSARNTGELFF. The V call is TRBV9, the J call TRBJ2-2; D uncertain. Germline CDR1 reads SGDLS; CDR2 reads YYNGEE. The CDR3 loop spans 13 amino acids. Trimming took off 3 bases at V and 1 base at J, with 4 bases between the two ends.

This sequence joins TRBV5-6 and TRBJ2-2; possible D gene TRBD1, 6 bases. V was pared by 4 bases and J by 1 base, with 11 bases between. CDR1 is SGHDT, CDR2 YYEEEE, per germline. The CDR3 sequence is 15 residues long. The CDR3 region has the DNA TGTGCCAGCAGCAGGGACACATTGAACACCGGGGAGCTGTTTTTT. This sequence encodes CASSRDTLNTGELFF.

This chain links TRBV5-4 with TRBJ2-2, with 13 bases that match TRBD2. CDR3 size: 17 residues. V lost 4 bases and J lost 8; bases outside the gene matches: 11. Germline V CDR1 and CDR2: SGHNT, YYREEE (reference sequence). The CDR3 bases are TGTGCCAGCAGCCGGGGACTAGCGGGGTACCAGGATGGGGAGCTGTTTTTT. Its protein is CASSRGLAGYQDGELFF. Looking up the rest from reference TRBV5-4 and TRBJ2-2 gives the full variable domain: ETGVTQSPTHLIKTRGQQVTLRCSSQSGHNTVSWYQQALGQGPQFIFQYYREEENGRGNFPPRFSGLQFPNYSSELNVNALELDDSALYLCASSRGLAGYQDGELFFGEGSRLTVL.

The chain joins TRBV27 to TRBJ2-1; D call uncertain. The CDR3 has 14 amino acids. CDR1 is MNHEY and CDR2 is SMNVEV in the germline V gene (reference sequence). V was clipped by 7 bases and J by 6 bases, with 16 bases between them. CDR3 in amino acids: CASTSVNTGNEQFF. The CDR3 region has the DNA TGTGCCAGCACCTCGGTAAATACGGGCAATGAGCAGTTCTTC.

V and J are TRBV7-9 and TRBJ2-3; a weak D match, TRBD2 (6 bases). The CDR3 length is 15 residues. Between the trimmed V and J ends, which lost 1 base and 1 base, there was a span of 9 bases. CDR1 is SEHNR, CDR2 FQNEAQ, per germline (reference sequence). The CDR3 here is CASSLVAVGTDTQYF. The DNA for the CDR3 is TGTGCCAGCAGCTTAGTAGCGGTGGGCACAGATACGCAGTATTTT.

This rearrangement joins TRBV18 to TRBJ1-1; 9 bases fit TRBD1. The CDR3 is made up of 17 amino acids. V dropped 6 bases and J dropped 0; count of bases not matched to a gene: 11. From germline, CDR1 is KGHSH and CDR2 LQKENI. CDR3 region: CASSQMRQGGMNTEAFF. For the CDR3, the DNA is TGTGCCAGCTCGCAAATGAGACAGGGGGGTATGAACACTGAAGCTTTCTTT.

This chain connects TRBV6-4 to TRBJ2-1, with D perhaps being TRBD1 or TRBD2 (5 bases each). CDR3 length equals 15 residues. Trimming stripped 2 bases from V and 8 bases from J, with 16 bases between. Germline CDR1 is MRHNA and CDR2 is SNTAGT. CDR3 DNA: TGTGCCAGCAGTGACCGAACCGGGACCCCGTATGAGCAGTTCTTC. This gives the protein CASSDRTGTPYEQFF.

This chain connects TRBV28 to TRBJ1-1; D not certain. Germline V gene sequence: CDR1 MDHEN, CDR2 SYDVKM. V gave up 5 bases and J gave up 0 bases, with 16 bases separating them. The CDR3 has 16 residues. This chain's CDR3 is CASSLNDLLLNTEAFF. The CDR3 coding sequence is TGTGCCAGCAGTCTAAACGACTTATTACTGAACACTGAAGCTTTCTTT.

In this sample, this clone turned up a few times. The V call is TRBV7-9, the J call TRBJ2-3; 9 bases map to TRBD1. This CDR3 is built from 19 residues. The germline V gene encodes CDR1 SEHNR and CDR2 FQNEAQ (reference sequence). V trimming: 1 base; J trimming: 6 bases; junction bases outside the gene matches: 17. The CDR3 reads CASSLGGQGATKLGDTQYF. The CDR3 DNA is TGTGCCAGCAGCTTAGGGGGACAGGGAGCCACCAAACTTGGGGATACGCAGTATTTT.

This clone appeared a few times. Here the CDR3 reads CASSLLASGFYNEQFF. In nucleotides, the CDR3 is TGTGCCAGCAGCCTCTTGGCTAGCGGCTTCTACAATGAGCAGTTCTTC. This rearrangement joins TRBV28 to TRBJ2-1; 7 bases are a match to TRBD2. CDR1 is MDHEN and CDR2 is SYDVKM in the germline V gene. After removal of 6 bases from V and 3 bases from J, the junction contained 11 bases not matched to a gene. There are 16 residues in the CDR3.

V and J are TRBV19 and TRBJ1-1; TRBD1 might be the D (5 bases). The CDR3 is made up of 14 amino acids. V dropped 5 bases and J dropped 2 bases, with 12 bases sitting between them. The germline V gene encodes CDR1 LNHDA and CDR2 SQIVND (reference sequence). CDR3 protein: CASSRKTANTEAFF. DNA for the CDR3: TGTGCCAGTAGTCGTAAGACAGCAAACACTGAAGCTTTCTTT.

This clone was counted between two and nine times. This chain links TRBV27 with TRBJ1-3; 7 bases are shared with TRBD1. V lost 5 bases, J lost 0 bases, and 4 bases stayed unmatched. The CDR3 extends over 15 amino acids. In germline, CDR1 is MNHEY, CDR2 SMNVEV (reference sequence). The CDR3 spells CASSPRTGSGNTIYF. In DNA, the CDR3 is TGTGCCAGCAGTCCTAGGACAGGCTCTGGAAACACCATATATTTT.

This clone was detected only a few times. The chain links TRBV7-8 to TRBJ2-2; 10 nucleotides agree with TRBD1. The CDR3 length is 17 residues. Germline CDR1 reads SGHVS; CDR2 reads FQNEAQ. V trimming: 1 base; J trimming: 5 bases; junction bases outside the gene matches: 7. The DNA of the CDR3 is TGTGCCAGCAGCTTAGATTTGGGACAGGGGATAACCGGGGAGCTGTTTTTT. Translation: CASSLDLGQGITGELFF.

The chain combines TRBV6-5 with TRBJ1-1, with D hard to call. The CDR3 spans 13 residues. V lost 2 bases and J 5 bases, leaving 9 bases between the germline ends. Germline V gene sequence: CDR1 MNHEY, CDR2 SVGAGI. CDR3 in amino acids: CASSYLSWTEAFF. CDR3 DNA: TGTGCCAGCAGTTACCTTAGTTGGACTGAAGCTTTCTTT.

This clone was detected only once. This chain uses TRBV11-1 with TRBJ2-5, with TRBD1 identical over 9 bases. The germline gives CDR1 SGHAT, CDR2 FQDESV (reference sequence). This CDR3 has 15 amino acids. V lost 2 bases, J lost 5 bases, and 6 bases stayed unmatched. CDR3 sequence (DNA): TGTGCCAGCAGCTTAAGGGGAGGACAGGGGGAGACCCAGTACTTC. Amino acids: CASSLRGGQGETQYF. The full variable domain, in which reference TRBV11-1 and TRBJ2-5 provide the parts outside the CDR3, is EAEVAQSPRYKITEKSQAVAFWCDPISGHATLYWYRQILGQGPELLVQFQDESVVDDSQLPKDRFSAERLKGVDSTLKIQPAELGDSAMYLCASSLRGGQGETQYFGPGTRLLVL.

The chain is built from TRBV5-1 and TRBJ2-7; D not certain. CDR1 is SGHRS, CDR2 YFSETQ, per germline. The CDR3 has 13 amino acids. V dropped 0 bases and J dropped 4 bases, with 8 bases sitting between them. Written as DNA, the CDR3 is TGCGCCAGCAGCTTGGAGGGCAGATACGAGCAGTACTTC. This codes for CASSLEGRYEQYF. Using reference TRBV5-1 and TRBJ2-7 for the parts outside the CDR3, the full variable domain is KAGVTQTPRYLIKTRGQQVTLSCSPISGHRSVSWYQQTPGQGLQFLFEYFSETQRNKGNFPGRFSGRQFSNSRSEMNVSTLELGDSALYLCASSLEGRYEQYFGPGTRLTVT.